This T cell receptor (beta chain) was sequenced for a study of blood T cell repertoires in COVID-19. In the study overall: T cells, B-cell-depleted T cells, or PBMCs supplied cDNA or gDNA.

Sequenced by immunoSEQ multiplex PCR; TCRdb stores in-frame clones only, minus some. The sample has hundreds of thousands of clones; 80% to 90% are singletons. V lost 0 bases and J 8 bases, leaving 16 bases between the germline ends. CDR1 and CDR2 from the germline V gene are MRHNA and SNTAGT. The CDR3 has 16 amino acids. This clone came up once. Recovered status in Cohort 3 required two negative PCRs, clearance, or symptom resolution. J is TRBJ1-4 and V is TRBV6-4; no definite D call. The TCR comes from a woman between 18 and 29 years old who had recovered from COVID-19. Sequenced: PBMCs or T cells enriched from blood (not recorded which). CDR3 DNA sequence: TGTGCCAGCAGTGACTCGGAGCATCCAATGTCGGAAAAACTGTTTTTT. Protein: CASSDSEHPMSEKLFF.